This T cell receptor (beta chain) was recorded in a study of cytomegalovirus exposure and HLA in healthy donors. The study's findings and limits: Rates of TCR association differed by HLA locus in a later analysis, with DRB1 highest and HLA-C lowest. Donor immune exposure was known only as CMV serostatus.

Germline assignment: CDR1 MNHEY and CDR2 SVGAGI. This CDR3 is built from 15 residues. After removal of 6 bases from V and 2 bases from J, the junction contained 9 bases not matched to a gene. For this clone: Its antigen is as yet unknown.

All the people who gave samples were healthy bone marrow donors. The PCR used 60 Vbeta and 13 Jbeta primers. The table came from immunoSEQ multiplex PCR; TCRdb's copy has only in-frame clones and leaves some out. The sample yields 50,000 to 80,000 clones, roughly 80% seen once. Sequencing was carried out using PBMCs. The receptor's source is a male donor in good health and CMV-seropositive. The chain couples TRBV6-5 to TRBJ1-2, with TRBD1 matching over 7 bases. The CDR3 sequence: CASRPPGQANYGYTF. DNA for the CDR3: TGTGCCAGCAGACCCCCAGGACAGGCCAACTATGGCTACACCTTC.